The 5 T cell receptor beta chains reported below all come from one sample, sequenced in a study of cytomegalovirus exposure and HLA in healthy donors. PCR employed 60 Vbeta and 13 Jbeta primers. The data were produced by immunoSEQ multiplex PCR, yet TCRdb's version contains in-frame clones alone and is incomplete. The sample holds 200,000 to 250,000 clones, approximately 82% seen once. Sequencing was carried out using PBMCs. The source is a middle-aged woman in good health and CMV-seronegative.

This chain uses TRBV5-1 with TRBJ2-1, with a tentative D call TRBD1 (5 bases). CDR3 length: 13 amino acids. Germline V gene sequence: CDR1 SGHRS, CDR2 YFSETQ. The ends were cut back, 0 bases at V and 9 bases at J, with 10 bases in the middle. The CDR3 reads CASSLDRIGEQFF. The CDR3 nucleotides are TGCGCCAGCAGCTTGGACAGGATCGGTGAGCAGTTCTTC.

The chain couples TRBV7-9 to TRBJ1-2, with 7 bases lining up with TRBD1. J lost 0 bases, V lost 4 bases, and 8 bases had no gene match. CDR1 is SEHNR and CDR2 is FQNEAQ in the germline V gene (reference sequence). The CDR3 contains 16 residues. CDR3 DNA: TGTGCCAGCAGCTGGGCGGACAGGCCTACTAACTATGGCTACACCTTC. Translating gives CASSWADRPTNYGYTF.

The V gene is TRBV7-2, the J gene TRBJ2-4; D is undetermined. There are 12 residues in the CDR3. Germline V gene data show CDR1 as SGHTA and CDR2 as FQGNSA. V lost 3 bases and J lost 8, with 8 bases in between. The CDR3 reads CASSFSRDIQYF. The CDR3 nucleotides read TGTGCCAGCAGCTTCTCCCGGGACATTCAGTACTTC.

The chain employs TRBV7-6 and TRBJ2-1; 9 positions match TRBD2. V was pared by 1 base and J by 4 bases, with 5 bases of the junction left unmatched. The germline CDR1 and CDR2 sequences are SGHVS and FNYEAQ. This CDR3 has 16 residues. The chain's CDR3 is CASSLEASGEYNEQFF. For the CDR3, the DNA is TGTGCCAGCAGCTTAGAGGCTAGCGGGGAGTACAATGAGCAGTTCTTC.

The chain carries TRBV12-5 and TRBJ2-2, with D tentatively TRBD1 (6 bases). This CDR3 contains 16 residues. V lost 2 bases to trimming and J lost 1 base, with 11 bases between them. Looked up from germline, CDR1 is LGHNT and CDR2 is FRNRAP. CDR3 residues: CASGLFGTMNTGELFF. DNA of the CDR3: TGTGCTAGTGGTTTGTTTGGGACAATGAACACCGGGGAGCTGTTTTTT.